The present TCR beta chain was sequenced within a study of patients and donors after allogeneic stem cell transplantation. Only a few counts were recorded for this clonotype. TCRdb reprocessed the RT-PCR reads via MiXCR and lists one record per CDR3 protein. The table includes 1,500 to 2,000 distinct CDR3 sequences, less than 6% detected once. V was shortened by 3 bases and J by 8 bases, with 7 bases between the two germline ends. This CDR3 is 11 amino acids long. CDR1 is SGHTA and CDR2 is FQGNSA in the germline V gene. The origin of this receptor is a human donor who was either an allogeneic HSCT recipient or a stem cell or donor lymphocyte infusion donor (not recorded which). It is not recorded whose cells these are; they may come from a transplant donor. The chain recombines TRBV7-2 with TRBJ1-1; no reliable D call. Sequenced sample: blood, either unsorted or a sorted T cell fraction (not recorded which). CDR3 region: CASSFGREAFF. In nucleotides, the CDR3 is TGTGCCAGCAGCTTCGGCAGGGAAGCTTTCTTT.